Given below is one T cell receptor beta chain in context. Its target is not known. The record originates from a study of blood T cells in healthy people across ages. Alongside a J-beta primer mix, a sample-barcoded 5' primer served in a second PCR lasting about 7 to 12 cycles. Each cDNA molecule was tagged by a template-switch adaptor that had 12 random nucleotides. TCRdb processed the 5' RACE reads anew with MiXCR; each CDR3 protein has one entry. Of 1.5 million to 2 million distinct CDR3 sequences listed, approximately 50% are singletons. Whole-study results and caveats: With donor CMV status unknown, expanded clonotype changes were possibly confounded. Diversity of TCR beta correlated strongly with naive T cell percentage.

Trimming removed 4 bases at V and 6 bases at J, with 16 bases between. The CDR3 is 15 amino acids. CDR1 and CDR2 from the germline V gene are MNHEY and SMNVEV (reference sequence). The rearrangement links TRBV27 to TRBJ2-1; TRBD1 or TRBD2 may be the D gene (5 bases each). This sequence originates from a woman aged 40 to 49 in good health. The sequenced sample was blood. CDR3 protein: CASSSPGAASNEQFF. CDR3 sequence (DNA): TGTGCCAGCAGTTCTCCCGGGGCAGCCAGCAATGAGCAGTTCTTC.